This T cell receptor beta chain comes out of a study of early T cells in non-severe SARS-CoV-2 infection. Study-level background: The sequenced material was bulk RNA from unsorted whole blood, and its chains were unpaired.

The protocol attached unique molecular identifiers to individual cDNA molecules. TCRdb fed the 5' RACE reads into MiXCR, producing one record per CDR3 protein. In the table there are 85,000 to 100,000 distinct CDR3 sequences, over 15% of which are singletons. CDR3 length: 14 residues. The germline CDR1 and CDR2 sequences are SGHVS and FQNEAQ. V shed 5 bases and J 5 bases; nucleotides not matched to a gene: 8. The source material was whole blood. This sequence was found in an adult who was a healthcare worker with PCR-confirmed SARS-CoV-2 infection or an uninfected control (not recorded which). The chain combines TRBV7-8 with TRBJ1-1; 7 positions agree with TRBD1. The CDR3: CASSVKQGWTEAFF. CDR3 DNA: TGTGCCAGCAGCGTTAAACAGGGGTGGACTGAAGCTTTCTTT.